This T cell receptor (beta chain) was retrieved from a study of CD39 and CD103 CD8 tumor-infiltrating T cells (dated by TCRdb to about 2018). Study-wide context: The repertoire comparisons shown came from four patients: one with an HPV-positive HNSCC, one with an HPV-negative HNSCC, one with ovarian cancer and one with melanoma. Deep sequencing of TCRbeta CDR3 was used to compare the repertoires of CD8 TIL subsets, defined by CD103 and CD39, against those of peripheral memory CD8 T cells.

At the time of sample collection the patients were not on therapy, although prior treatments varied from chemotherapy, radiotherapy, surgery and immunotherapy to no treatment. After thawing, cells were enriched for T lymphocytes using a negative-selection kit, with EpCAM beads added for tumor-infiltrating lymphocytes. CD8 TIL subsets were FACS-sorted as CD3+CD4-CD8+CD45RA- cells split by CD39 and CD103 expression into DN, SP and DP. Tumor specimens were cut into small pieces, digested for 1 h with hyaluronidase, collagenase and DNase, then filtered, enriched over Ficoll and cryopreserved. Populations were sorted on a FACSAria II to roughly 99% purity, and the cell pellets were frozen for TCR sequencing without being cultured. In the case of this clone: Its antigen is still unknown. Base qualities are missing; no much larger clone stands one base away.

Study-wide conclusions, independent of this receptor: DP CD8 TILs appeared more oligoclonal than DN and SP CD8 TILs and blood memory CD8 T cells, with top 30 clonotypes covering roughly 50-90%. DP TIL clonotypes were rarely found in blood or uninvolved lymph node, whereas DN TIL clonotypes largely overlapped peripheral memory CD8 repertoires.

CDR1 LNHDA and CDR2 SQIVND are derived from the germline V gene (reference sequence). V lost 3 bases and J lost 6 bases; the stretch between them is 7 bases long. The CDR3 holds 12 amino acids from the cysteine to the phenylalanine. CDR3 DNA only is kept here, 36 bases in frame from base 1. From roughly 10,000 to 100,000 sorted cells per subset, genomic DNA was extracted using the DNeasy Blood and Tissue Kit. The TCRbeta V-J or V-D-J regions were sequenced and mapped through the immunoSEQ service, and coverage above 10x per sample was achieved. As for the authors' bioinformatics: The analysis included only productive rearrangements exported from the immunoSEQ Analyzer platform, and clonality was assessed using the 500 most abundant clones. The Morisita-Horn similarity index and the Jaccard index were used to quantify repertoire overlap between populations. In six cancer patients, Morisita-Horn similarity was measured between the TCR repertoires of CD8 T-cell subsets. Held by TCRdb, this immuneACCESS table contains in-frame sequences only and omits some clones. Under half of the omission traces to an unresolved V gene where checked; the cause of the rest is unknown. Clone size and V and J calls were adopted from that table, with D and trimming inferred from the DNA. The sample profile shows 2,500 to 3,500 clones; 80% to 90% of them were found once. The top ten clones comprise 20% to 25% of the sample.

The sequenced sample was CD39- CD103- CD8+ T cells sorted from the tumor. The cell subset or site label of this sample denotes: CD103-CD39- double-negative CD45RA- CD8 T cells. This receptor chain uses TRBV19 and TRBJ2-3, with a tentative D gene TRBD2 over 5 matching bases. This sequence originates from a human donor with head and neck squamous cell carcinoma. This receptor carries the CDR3 CASSIGVDTQYF. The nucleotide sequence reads TGTGCCAGTAGTATCGGGGTTGATACGCAGTATTTT.